Each of the 2 T cell receptor beta chains below was sequenced from the same sample in a study of graft-versus-host responses after intestinal transplantation. Their antigens remain unidentified. Some clones are missing from TCRdb's copy, which holds only in-frame ones; the method was immunoSEQ multiplex PCR. The data show approximately 90,000 clones, 88% seen once. Material: unstimulated CD4+ T cells sorted from spleen or lymph node cells, obtained before transplant. The origin of the receptors is a human donor who was the organ donor for an intestinal transplant.

The J gene is TRBJ2-6, the V gene TRBV5-1; D remains unclear. The CDR3 is 16 amino acids. Trimming cost V 5 bases and J 2 bases, with 14 bases left between them. Germline lookup yields CDR1 SGHRS and CDR2 YFSETQ. The CDR3 loop is CASSYGLNPGANVLTF. For the CDR3, the DNA is TGCGCCAGCAGTTACGGTTTAAACCCTGGGGCCAACGTCCTGACTTTC.

This rearrangement joins TRBV7-8 to TRBJ2-7; 7 positions agree with TRBD1. This CDR3 is built from 14 residues. J gave up 6 bases and V 1 base, and 6 bases lay outside the gene matches. The germline CDR1 and CDR2 sequences are SGHVS and FQNEAQ. CDR3 bases: TGTGCCAGCAGCTTAGTAAGACAGGGTCCCGAGCAGTACTTC. Translating it yields CASSLVRQGPEQYF.